A selection of T cell receptor beta chains follows, all from one sample in a study of brain T cells in children with intractable seizures. Assay used: immunoSEQ multiplex PCR; TCRdb lists only in-frame clones, some missing. Seen here are approximately 330,000 clones, about 93% observed once, and the top ten hold under 7%. The sequences come from peripheral blood, collected 4 to 5 months after surgery. These receptors originate from a boy younger than two with tuberous sclerosis and intractable seizures. Both conserved end residues are part of each CDR3. D genes are given only for firm matches. Size values are once, few and many counts, or a class for expanded clones, and some rows have none.

v_call: TRBV3-1/TRBV3-2
d_call: .
clone_size: .
j_call: TRBJ1-2
cdr3_aa: CASSKGAGDGYTF
cdr3_nt: TGTGCCAGCAGCAAAGGGGCAGGGGATGGCTACACCTTC

v_call: TRBV7-9
d_call: .
clone_size: .
j_call: TRBJ1-2
cdr3_aa: CASSLEGTSGYTF
cdr3_nt: TGTGCCAGCAGCTTAGAAGGGACATCGGGCTACACCTTC

v_call: TRBV7-9
d_call: TRBD1
clone_size: .
j_call: TRBJ2-7
cdr3_aa: CASSDSGTGRSYEQYF
cdr3_nt: TGTGCCAGCAGCGACTCTGGGACAGGACGTTCCTACGAGCAGTACTTC

v_call: TRBV5-1
d_call: .
clone_size: .
j_call: TRBJ1-1
cdr3_aa: CASSSETAPMNTEAFF
cdr3_nt: TGCGCCAGCAGCTCTGAGACGGCACCGATGAACACTGAAGCTTTCTTT

v_call: TRBV24-1
d_call: .
clone_size: .
j_call: TRBJ2-1
cdr3_aa: CATADQGGWAYNEQFF
cdr3_nt: TGTGCCACCGCAGACCAGGGGGGATGGGCCTACAATGAGCAGTTCTTC

v_call: TRBV6-1
d_call: .
clone_size: .
j_call: TRBJ2-7
cdr3_aa: CASSEAEGVGYEQYF
cdr3_nt: TGTGCCAGCAGTGAAGCGGAGGGGGTGGGCTACGAGCAGTACTTC

v_call: TRBV7-9
d_call: .
clone_size: once
j_call: TRBJ2-7
cdr3_aa: CASSLEGPRYEQYF
cdr3_nt: TGTGCCAGCAGCTTAGAAGGGCCCCGCTACGAGCAGTACTTC

v_call: TRBV2
d_call: .
clone_size: .
j_call: TRBJ1-3
cdr3_aa: CASGRGATGNTIYF
cdr3_nt: TGTGCCAGCGGAAGGGGGGCGACTGGAAACACCATATATTTT

v_call: TRBV29-1
d_call: .
clone_size: .
j_call: TRBJ1-1
cdr3_aa: CSVEGANTEAFF
cdr3_nt: TGCAGCGTTGAGGGAGCTAACACTGAAGCTTTCTTT

v_call: TRBV12-3/TRBV12-4
d_call: .
clone_size: .
j_call: TRBJ2-5
cdr3_aa: CASSGGLKETQYF
cdr3_nt: TGTGCCAGCAGTGGAGGACTTAAAGAGACCCAGTACTTC

v_call: TRBV30
d_call: .
clone_size: .
j_call: TRBJ1-2
cdr3_aa: CAWSVGVSYTF
cdr3_nt: TGTGCCTGGAGTGTTGGGGTTAGCTACACCTTC

v_call: TRBV10-2
d_call: TRBD1
clone_size: .
j_call: TRBJ1-4
cdr3_aa: CASSEGTGLRKLFF
cdr3_nt: TGCGCCAGCAGTGAGGGGACAGGGCTCCGAAAACTGTTTTTT

v_call: TRBV7-9
d_call: .
clone_size: .
j_call: TRBJ2-7
cdr3_aa: CASSLDTYEQYF
cdr3_nt: TGTGCCAGCAGCTTGGACACCTACGAGCAGTACTTC

v_call: TRBV25-1
d_call: .
clone_size: .
j_call: TRBJ1-5
cdr3_aa: CASSERNQPQHF
cdr3_nt: TGTGCCAGCAGTGAAAGAAATCAGCCCCAGCATTTT

v_call: TRBV19
d_call: .
clone_size: .
j_call: TRBJ1-2
cdr3_aa: CASSRGQGAYGYTF
cdr3_nt: TGTGCCAGTAGTAGGGGGCAGGGTGCCTATGGCTACACCTTC

v_call: TRBV19
d_call: TRBD1
clone_size: .
j_call: TRBJ2-7
cdr3_aa: CASSPHRGRDYEQYF
cdr3_nt: TGTGCCAGTAGCCCGCACAGGGGGCGAGACTACGAGCAGTACTTC

v_call: TRBV5-1
d_call: TRBD2
clone_size: .
j_call: TRBJ2-7
cdr3_aa: CASSSGLAKYEQYF
cdr3_nt: TGCGCCAGCAGCTCGGGACTAGCTAAGTACGAGCAGTACTTC

v_call: TRBV5-6
d_call: .
clone_size: .
j_call: TRBJ2-7
cdr3_aa: CASSLGLWRERDYEQYF
cdr3_nt: TGTGCCAGCAGCTTGGGGTTATGGAGGGAGAGAGACTACGAGCAGTACTTC

v_call: TRBV19
d_call: TRBD1
clone_size: .
j_call: TRBJ1-2
cdr3_aa: CASSTSDRGIRYGYTF
cdr3_nt: TGTGCCAGTAGTACCTCAGACAGGGGAATTCGGTATGGCTACACCTTC

v_call: TRBV30
d_call: TRBD1
clone_size: once
j_call: TRBJ2-7
cdr3_aa: CACDRVRGDEQYF
cdr3_nt: TGTGCCTGCGACAGGGTACGGGGCGACGAGCAGTACTTC